This T cell receptor (beta chain) emerged from a study of graft-versus-host responses after intestinal transplantation. Turning to the study itself: Every recipient underwent anti-thymocyte globulin induction, then tacrolimus and steroids for three to four years. The study, taken as a whole, reports: Allografts carried high graft-versus-host to host-versus-graft clonal ratios in patients having graft-donor T cell macrochimerism.

Method: immunoSEQ multiplex PCR; TCRdb's copy keeps in-frame clones and lacks some. The table has tens of thousands of clones, just over 90% seen once. For this clone: The antigen is not known.

Trimming stripped 2 bases from V and 0 bases from J, with 11 bases between. This CDR3 is built from 15 residues. Germline values: CDR1 MGHRA, CDR2 YSYEKL. The sequence was obtained from a human donor who received an intestinal transplant. The specimen was unstimulated CD8+ T cells sorted from spleen or lymph node cells, collected before intestinal transplant. The rearrangement links TRBV4-1 to TRBJ2-7; D is ambiguous. Here the CDR3 DNA reads TGCGCCAGCAGCCAATCGGCCGGGCACTCCTACGAGCAGTACTTC. Its protein is CASSQSAGHSYEQYF.